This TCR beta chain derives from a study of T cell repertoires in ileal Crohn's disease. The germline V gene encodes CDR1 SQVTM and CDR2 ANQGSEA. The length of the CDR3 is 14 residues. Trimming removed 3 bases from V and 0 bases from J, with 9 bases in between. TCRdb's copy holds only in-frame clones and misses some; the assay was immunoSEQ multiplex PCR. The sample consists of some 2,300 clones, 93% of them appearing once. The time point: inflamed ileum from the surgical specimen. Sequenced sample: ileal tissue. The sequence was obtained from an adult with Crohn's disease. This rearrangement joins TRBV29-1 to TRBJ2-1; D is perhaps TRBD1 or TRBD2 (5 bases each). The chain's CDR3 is CSVDLGTSYNEQFF. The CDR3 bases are TGCAGCGTTGACTTAGGGACCTCCTACAATGAGCAGTTCTTC.